Following are 13 T cell receptor beta chains from one sample sequenced in a study of T cells in Graves' hyperthyroidism and ophthalmopathy. TCR beta CDR3 regions were amplified from RNA transcripts. A set of HTBI primers served as the primers for a first-round RT-PCR of the TCR CDR3. One entry per CDR3 protein, called by TCRdb with MiXCR from the multiplex PCR reads. The sample lists hundreds of thousands of distinct CDR3 sequences; 15% to 20% were seen once. What was sequenced was blood. The source is a man aged 35-49 years with Graves' ophthalmopathy.

Worth noting for this clonotype: It may be a read error: a sequence one base away is much more abundant. The chain has TRBV7-2 and TRBJ2-3, with TRBD2 as a possible D gene (7 bases). This CDR3 region has 17 residues. Germline V gives CDR1 SGHTA, CDR2 FQGNSA. V was shortened by 2 bases and J by 5 bases, with 20 bases between the two germline ends. The CDR3 bases are TGTGCCAGCAGCTTAAGCGGACGGGGGGCGCGTGGAGATACGCAGTATTTT. Translating gives CASSLSGRGARGDTQYF.

The chain couples TRBV13 to TRBJ2-4; 7 positions agree with TRBD1. Germline CDR1 PRHDT, CDR2 FYEKMQ (reference sequence). The CDR3 consists of 15 residues. V dropped 0 bases and J dropped 3; count of bases not matched to a gene: 2. The CDR3 reads CASSLGQGRKNIQYF. The CDR3 DNA reads TGTGCCAGCAGCTTAGGACAGGGGCGCAAAAACATTCAGTACTTC.

The gene calls are TRBV6-1 and TRBJ2-2, with 13 nucleotides matching TRBD2. The V gene's germline CDR1 is MNHNS and CDR2 SASEGT. Trimming cost V 7 bases and J 6 bases; bases outside gene matches: 5. CDR3 length: 15 residues. CDR3 residues: CASTFGLAGAGELFF. CDR3 coding DNA: TGTGCCAGCACCTTCGGACTAGCGGGAGCCGGGGAGCTGTTTTTT.

This clonotype was seen more than once but under ten times. This chain uses TRBV3-1 with TRBJ2-1, with 8 bases identical to TRBD2. The CDR3 extends over 19 amino acids. With V trimmed by 1 base and J by 2 bases, 13 bases remained unmatched. Per the germline V gene, CDR1 is LGHDT and CDR2 is YNNKEL (reference sequence). The DNA of the CDR3 is TGTGCCAGCAGCCAAGTCTCGAGGGCGGGGGGCCCACCCTACAATGAGCAGTTCTTC. Translated, it gives CASSQVSRAGGPPYNEQFF.

This clonotype was picked up a small number of times. This chain connects TRBV18 to TRBJ2-5, with D perhaps TRBD1 or TRBD2 (5 bases each). V gave up 3 bases and J gave up 4 bases, with 12 bases separating them. The CDR3 has 14 amino acids. CDR1 is KGHSH, CDR2 LQKENI, per germline. CDR3 sequence (DNA): TGTGCCAGCTCACCGAGGGGAGTAGGAGAGACCCAGTACTTC. It specifies CASSPRGVGETQYF.

Many counts were recorded for this clonotype. The J gene is TRBJ2-3, the V gene TRBV5-1; 9 bases map to TRBD2. The V and J ends lost 0 bases and 3 bases, in that order; junction bases with no gene match: 2. Germline V gene lookup returns CDR1 SGHRS and CDR2 YFSETQ. The CDR3 is 15 amino acids. The CDR3, as DNA: TGCGCCAGCAGCTTGGAGGGACTAGCTACAGATACGCAGTATTTT. This gives the protein CASSLEGLATDTQYF.

This clonotype was picked up many times. The chain combines TRBV28 with TRBJ1-5; D perhaps matches TRBD1 (5 bases). The CDR3 runs 15 residues. Trimming cost V 7 bases and J 0 bases, with 13 bases left between them. Per germline, CDR1 MDHEN and CDR2 SYDVKM. The CDR3 sequence: CASIKRDLSNQPQHF. CDR3 nucleotides: TGTGCCAGCATAAAACGGGACCTTAGCAATCAGCCCCAGCATTTT.

This sequence joins TRBV12-3 or TRBV12-4 and TRBJ2-7; 8 nucleotides match TRBD1. The CDR3 length is 14 residues. Unmatched junction bases numbered 8, after V lost 5 bases and J lost 5 bases. The CDR3 DNA is TGTGCCAGCAGTCCGAGGACAGGGATCCACGAGCAGTACTTC. Translating it yields CASSPRTGIHEQYF.

The table lists this clonotype with many counts. V and J are TRBV18 and TRBJ1-6; D is unresolved. V gave up 3 bases and J gave up 6 bases, with 12 bases separating them. Looked up from germline, CDR1 is KGHSH and CDR2 is LQKENI. The CDR3 consists of 15 residues. CDR3 in amino acids: CASSPKAGANSPLHF. CDR3 DNA sequence: TGTGCCAGCTCACCGAAGGCAGGAGCTAATTCACCCCTCCACTTT.

The chain carries TRBV29-1 and TRBJ1-1; D gene unclear. The CDR3 is 14 amino acids. Germline V gene data show CDR1 as SQVTM and CDR2 as ANQGSEA. V lost 2 bases and J 1 base, leaving 11 bases between the germline ends. The CDR3 here is CSVEPGPQNTEAFF. CDR3 coding DNA: TGCAGCGTTGAACCCGGGCCCCAGAACACTGAAGCTTTCTTT. Supplemented by reference TRBV29-1 and TRBJ1-1, the full variable domain reads SAVISQKPSRDICQRGTSLTIQCQVDSQVTMMFWYRQQPGQSLTLIATANQGSEATYESGFVIDKFPISRPNLTFSTLTVSNMSPEDSSIYLCSVEPGPQNTEAFFGQGTRLTVV.

This clonotype came up once. The chain couples TRBV6-1 to TRBJ1-2, with a possible D match to TRBD1 (6 bases). CDR3 length: 19 amino acids. Trimming left V 2 bases short and J 5 bases short, with 27 bases between. Germline CDR1 reads MNHNS; CDR2 reads SASEGT. CDR3 DNA sequence: TGTGCCAGCAGTGAAATGGGGGGCGGCTATATCCGAAGAACTTATGGCTACACCTTC. Its translation is CASSEMGGGYIRRTYGYTF.

CDR3 residues: CASSTLLGDTNYGYTF. CDR3 coding DNA: TGTGCCAGCAGCACTCTCCTCGGGGATACCAACTATGGCTACACCTTC. This chain links TRBV5-8 with TRBJ1-2; D is unresolved. This CDR3 has 16 amino acids. In germline, CDR1 is SGHTS, CDR2 YDEGEE. V lost 4 bases and J lost 2, with 18 bases in between.

This clonotype turned up a few times. The chain combines TRBV18 with TRBJ1-5; 11 bases are a match to TRBD1. Per germline, CDR1 KGHSH and CDR2 LQKENI. V was pared by 2 bases and J by 6 bases, with 9 bases of the junction left unmatched. This CDR3 has 17 residues. The CDR3 loop reads CASSPSTGTGGGQPQHF. The CDR3 DNA reads as TGTGCCAGCTCACCATCAACAGGGACAGGGGGAGGTCAGCCCCAGCATTTT.